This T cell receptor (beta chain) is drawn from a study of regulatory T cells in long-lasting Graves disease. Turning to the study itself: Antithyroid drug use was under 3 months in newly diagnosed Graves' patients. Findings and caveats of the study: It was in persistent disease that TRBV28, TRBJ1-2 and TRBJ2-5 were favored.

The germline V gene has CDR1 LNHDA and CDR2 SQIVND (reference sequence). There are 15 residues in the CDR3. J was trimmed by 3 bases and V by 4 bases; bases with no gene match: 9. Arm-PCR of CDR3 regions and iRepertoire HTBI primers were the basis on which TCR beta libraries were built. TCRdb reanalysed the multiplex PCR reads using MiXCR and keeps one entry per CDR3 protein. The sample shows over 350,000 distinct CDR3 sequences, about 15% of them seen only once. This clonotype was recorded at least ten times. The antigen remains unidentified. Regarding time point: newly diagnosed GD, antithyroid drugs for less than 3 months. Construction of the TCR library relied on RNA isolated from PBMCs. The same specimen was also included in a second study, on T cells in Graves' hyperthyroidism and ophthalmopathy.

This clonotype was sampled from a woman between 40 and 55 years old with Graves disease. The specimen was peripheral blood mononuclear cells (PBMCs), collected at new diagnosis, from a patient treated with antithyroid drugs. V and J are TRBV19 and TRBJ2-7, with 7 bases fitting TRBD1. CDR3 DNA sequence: TGTGCCAGTAGTAGAAGAGCGGACAGGAACTACGAGCAGTACTTC. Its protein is CASSRRADRNYEQYF.